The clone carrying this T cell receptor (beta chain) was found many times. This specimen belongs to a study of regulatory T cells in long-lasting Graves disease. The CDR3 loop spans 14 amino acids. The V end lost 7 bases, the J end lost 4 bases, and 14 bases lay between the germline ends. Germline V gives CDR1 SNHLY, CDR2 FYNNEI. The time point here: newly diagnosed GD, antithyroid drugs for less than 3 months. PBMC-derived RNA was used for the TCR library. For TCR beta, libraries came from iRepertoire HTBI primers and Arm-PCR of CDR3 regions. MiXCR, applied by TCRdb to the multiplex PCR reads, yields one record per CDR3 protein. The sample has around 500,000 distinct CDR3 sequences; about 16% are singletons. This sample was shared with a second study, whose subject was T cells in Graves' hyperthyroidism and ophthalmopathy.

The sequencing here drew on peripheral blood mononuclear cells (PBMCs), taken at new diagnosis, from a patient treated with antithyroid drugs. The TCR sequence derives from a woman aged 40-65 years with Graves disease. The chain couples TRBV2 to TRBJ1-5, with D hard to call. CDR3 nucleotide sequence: TGTGCCAGCATGGATGGTGGCAGAAATCAGCCCCAGCATTTT. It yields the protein CASMDGGRNQPQHF.